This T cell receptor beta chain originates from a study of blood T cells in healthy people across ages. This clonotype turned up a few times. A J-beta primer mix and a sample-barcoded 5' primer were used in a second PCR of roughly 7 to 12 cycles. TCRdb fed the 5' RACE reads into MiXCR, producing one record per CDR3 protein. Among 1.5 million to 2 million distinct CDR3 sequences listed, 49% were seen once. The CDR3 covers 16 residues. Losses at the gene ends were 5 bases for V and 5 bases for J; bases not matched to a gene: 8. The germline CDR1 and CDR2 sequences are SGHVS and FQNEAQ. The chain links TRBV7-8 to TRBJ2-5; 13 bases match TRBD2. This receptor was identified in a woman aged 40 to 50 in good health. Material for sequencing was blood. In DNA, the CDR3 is TGTGCCAGCAGCCTCGGACTAGCGGGGGTTGGCGAGACCCAGTACTTC. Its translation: CASSLGLAGVGETQYF.